This paragraph covers one T cell receptor beta chain sequence. In the study's own analysis: Reference gene primer amplification yielded estimated nucleated cell counts. This table comes from immunoSEQ multiplex PCR, and its TCRdb copy is limited to in-frame clones, with some not included. V and J calls and clone size are given by that table; D and trimming were obtained from the DNA. The repertoire holds 50,000 to 60,000 clones, with about four fifths as singletons. The sample is drawn from a study of blood T cell repertoires in COVID-19. For the study at large: T cells, B-cell-depleted T cells, or PBMCs supplied cDNA or gDNA.

The ends lost 5 bases at V and 4 bases at J; junction bases unmatched: 8. The germline V gene encodes CDR1 MNHNY and CDR2 SVGAGI (reference sequence). This CDR3 is 15 amino acids long. The sample was peripheral blood. The receptor comes from a human donor in a cohort sampled during active or convalescent COVID-19. The rearrangement joins TRBV6-6 to TRBJ2-1, with 7 nucleotides matching TRBD1. CDR3 sequence reads: CASSDRDRLYNEQFF. In DNA form, the CDR3 reads TGTGCCAGCAGTGACCGGGACAGATTGTACAATGAGCAGTTCTTC.